Listed below are T cell receptor beta chains from one sample, sequenced in a study of CD8 T cells in ankylosing spondylitis. A single record per CDR3 protein comes from TCRdb applying MiXCR to the 5' RACE reads. The sample carries 30,000 to 40,000 distinct CDR3 sequences, 7.2% recorded once. The sequenced sample consisted of blood, either unsorted or a sorted T cell fraction (not recorded which). The receptor set was obtained from a male donor with ankylosing spondylitis or in good health (not recorded which). CDR3s include the opening cysteine and the closing phenylalanine or tryptophan. The order of the fields is J gene, D gene, V gene, clone size, CDR3 DNA, CDR3 protein. D genes are given only for firm matches. Size tells how often a clone was seen (once, few, many) or the class of an expanded clone, and some rows leave it out.

TRBJ1-2,.,TRBV2,few,TGTGCCAGCACAGGAGGGACCCATGGCTACACCTTC,CASTGGTHGYTF
TRBJ2-6,.,TRBV5-1,many,TGCGCCAGCAGCTTGGCCCCCCTGGGGGCCAACGTCCTGACTTTC,CASSLAPLGANVLTF
TRBJ2-5,TRBD1,TRBV10-3,many,TGTGCCATCAGTTCTCGACAGGGTCAAGAGACCCAGTACTTC,CAISSRQGQETQYF
TRBJ2-5,TRBD2,TRBV5-5,many,TGTGCCAGCAGCTTTCCGACAACTAGCGGGATGGGGGAGACCCAGTACTTC,CASSFPTTSGMGETQYF
TRBJ1-1,.,TRBV12-3/TRBV12-4,many,TGTGCCAGCACCGCGGGACGGGGAACTGAAGCTTTCTTT,CASTAGRGTEAFF
TRBJ2-2,TRBD1,TRBV4-1,many,TGCGCCAGCAGTCAACCGAGACAGGGGCCCAACGGGGAGCTGTTTTTT,CASSQPRQGPNGELFF
TRBJ2-7,.,TRBV7-8,many,TGTGCCAGCAGCCTTGACGAGATCCCTAGCTACGAGCAGTACTTC,CASSLDEIPSYEQYF
TRBJ1-2,TRBD1,TRBV5-5,many,TGTGCCAGCAGCTTGGCCCCGACAGGGGGAACGTATGGCTACACCTTC,CASSLAPTGGTYGYTF
TRBJ1-5,.,TRBV4-2,many,TGTGCCAGCAGCCAAGACTTAGGAACCGGGCCCCAGCATTTT,CASSQDLGTGPQHF
TRBJ2-5,.,TRBV29-1,many,TGCAGAGACCAATGGACCCAGTACTTC,CRDQWTQYF
TRBJ2-5,.,TRBV29-1,.,TGCAGCGTTCTATGGATGGAGACCCAGTACTTC,CSVLWMETQYF
TRBJ2-5,.,TRBV5-1,many,TGCGCCAGCACAGACAGCAACCAAGAGACCCAGTACTTC,CASTDSNQETQYF
TRBJ2-1,.,TRBV12-3/TRBV12-4,many,TGTGCCAGCAGCTCCATATACAATGAGCAGTTCTTC,CASSSIYNEQFF
TRBJ2-3,.,TRBV12-3/TRBV12-4,many,TGTGCCAGCACCCCAGGTAGCGGTTCGGGCACAGATACGCAGTATTTT,CASTPGSGSGTDTQYF
TRBJ2-3,TRBD2,TRBV20-1,many,TGCAGTGCTAGGTATCACCGGGACTATGCGGCAGATACGCAGTATTTT,CSARYHRDYAADTQYF
TRBJ2-7,TRBD2,TRBV7-2,.,TGTGCCAGCAGCCCCCTAGCGGGAACCGAGCAGTACTTC,CASSPLAGTEQYF
TRBJ2-2,.,TRBV15,.,TGTGCCACCAGCAGAGGCGGGACCGCGGAGCTGTTTTTT,CATSRGGTAELFF
TRBJ2-1,.,TRBV3-1,many,TGTGCCAGCAGCCGTACTAGCAACAGTGAGCAGTTCTTC,CASSRTSNSEQFF
TRBJ2-1,TRBD1,TRBV5-1,many,TGCGCCAGCAGCTTGGCACCTTACGCCGGGACAGGGGTTATCTCCTACAATGAGCAGTTCTTC,CASSLAPYAGTGVISYNEQFF
TRBJ2-1,TRBD2,TRBV6-4,many,TGTGCCAGCAAGACTCCGGGACTAGTGCCCAATGAGCAGTTCTTC,CASKTPGLVPNEQFF
TRBJ2-7,.,TRBV20-1,many,TGCAGTGCTAGCCTATACGACCGGGGCTCCTACGAGCAGTACTTC,CSASLYDRGSYEQYF
TRBJ2-5,.,TRBV29-1,many,TGCAGCGTTGAAGAAGTCCCCCGGGAGACCCAGTACTTC,CSVEEVPRETQYF
TRBJ1-5,.,TRBV5-1,many,TGCGCCAGCAGCTTGGCGGCAGCGGGGGATCCCCAGCATTTT,CASSLAAAGDPQHF
TRBJ1-4,.,TRBV5-1,many,TGCGCCAGCAGCTTGCAACAGCCTAATGAAAAACTGTTTTTT,CASSLQQPNEKLFF
TRBJ2-7,.,TRBV29-1,many,TGCAGCGTGGGGGTAGGAGCCTACGAGCAGTACTTC,CSVGVGAYEQYF
TRBJ2-3,TRBD2,TRBV29-1,many,TGCGTTGTTGGGACTAGTGTTTCAGATACGCAGTATTTT,CVVGTSVSDTQYF
TRBJ2-3,TRBD2,TRBV20-1,many,TGCAGTGCTAGTAGCGGGAGGACAGATACGCAGTATTTT,CSASSGRTDTQYF
TRBJ2-1,.,TRBV3-1,few,TGTGCCAGCAGCCAAATACAGGGAACTGAGCAGTTCTTC,CASSQIQGTEQFF
TRBJ2-1,.,TRBV11-3,many,TGTGCCAGCAGCTTAGATGGTCGGGCAGGGTCGAATGAGCAGTTCTTC,CASSLDGRAGSNEQFF
TRBJ2-7,TRBD2,TRBV4-2,many,TGTGCCAGCAGCCAAGAAATAGCGGGAGCCTACGAGCAGTACTTC,CASSQEIAGAYEQYF
TRBJ1-1,.,TRBV3-1,.,TGTGCCAGCAGCCGCGAGGTGAACACTGAAGCTTTCTTT,CASSREVNTEAFF